This TCR beta chain stems from a study of OX40 agonist ivuxolimab in advanced cancers. Study in general: Ivuxolimab, an antibody acting as an agonist of OX40 (CD134), was used to treat patients. Patients received intravenous ivuxolimab every 2 weeks at 0.01 to 10 mg/kg. Anti-PD-1, anti-PD-L1 or anti-CTLA-4 therapy given earlier was allowed, and roughly 40% had some.

Broader study findings: A proportion of nonresponders additionally exhibited low normalized T-cell clonal expansion.

CDR1 and CDR2 (germline): SGHRS, YFSETQ. This CDR3 is built from 14 residues. Trimming left V 7 bases short and J 0 bases short, with 11 bases between. The sample holds one count of this clone. Its target is unknown. Profiling relied on immunoSEQ multiplex PCR, and the TCRdb table lists in-frame clones only, not all of them. The table lists about 93,000 clones, roughly nine tenths of them singletons. This sequence was found in an adult with an advanced solid tumor such as melanoma, head and neck, liver or kidney cancer. This rearrangement joins TRBV5-1 to TRBJ1-3; D might be TRBD1 (5 bases). Here the sequenced sample was CD4+ or CD8+ T cells sorted from blood, taken in a trial of the OX40 agonist ivuxolimab. The CDR3 sequence: CASRGGDSGNTIYF. The CDR3 nucleotides read TGCGCCAGCCGCGGGGGGGACTCTGGAAACACCATATATTTT.